This entry lists 14 T cell receptor beta chains sequenced from one sample in a study of shared clonotypes between healthy human individuals. Sequenced by immunoSEQ multiplex PCR; TCRdb stores in-frame clones only, minus some. Of around 2,000,000 clones detected, around 93% appear once; the ten largest clones hold 1.5% to 2%. Naive-designated CD8 cells lacked CD45RO, were positively enriched for CCR7, and omitted terminally differentiated effector memory CD45RA+ cells. Material for sequencing was naive CD8+ T cells from PBMCs. The receptors originated from a man aged 18 to 29 in good health. Some clones in this sample may be carry-over from other donors' samples.

This chain links TRBV4-3 with TRBJ2-7; D may correspond to TRBD1 or TRBD2 (5 bases each). The V gene's germline CDR1 is LGHNA and CDR2 YSLEER. V lost 3 bases, J lost 6 bases, and 9 bases lay in between. The CDR3 length is 12 residues. DNA of the CDR3: TGCGCCAGCAGCCATGGGACGGGCGAGCAGTACTTC. Translation: CASSHGTGEQYF.

As to this clone: The sample has other DNA sequences that encode this CDR3 too. The chain has TRBV6-6 and TRBJ1-1; D unresolved. Germline V lookup: CDR1 MNHNY, CDR2 SVGAGI (reference sequence). The V gene lost 5 bases and the J gene lost 2 bases, with 3 bases spanning the gap. The CDR3 is 11 amino acids. DNA of the CDR3: TGTGCCAGCAGTACCAACACTGAAGCTTTCTTT. This encodes CASSTNTEAFF.

The rearrangement uses TRBV10-3 and TRBJ2-3; 9 bases match TRBD1. This CDR3 is built from 15 residues. In germline, CDR1 is ENHRY, CDR2 SYGVKD. V dropped 4 bases and J dropped 3; count of bases not matched to a gene: 5. DNA of the CDR3: TGTGCCATCAGTGGACCGGGACAGGGAACAGATACGCAGTATTTT. Translation: CAISGPGQGTDTQYF.

The genes are TRBV5-1 and TRBJ2-3; possibly TRBD1 or TRBD2 for D (5 bases each). In germline, CDR1 is SGHRS, CDR2 YFSETQ. The V end was cut by 3 bases, the J end by 1 base, with 12 bases between. CDR3 length: 15 residues. This chain's CDR3 is CASSSLGVGTDTQYF. The CDR3 DNA follows: TGCGCCAGCAGCTCGCTGGGGGTGGGCACAGATACGCAGTATTTT.

V and J are TRBV10-2 and TRBJ2-7; D is unclear. The CDR3 runs 12 residues. Germline V lookup: CDR1 WSHSY, CDR2 SAAADI. Trimming removed 2 bases from V and 6 bases from J, with 8 bases in between. The CDR3 region is CASSEGSTEQYF. CDR3 bases: TGCGCCAGCAGTGAGGGGTCTACCGAGCAGTACTTC.

The V gene is TRBV23-1, the J gene TRBJ1-5, with 12 bases aligning to TRBD1. TRBV23-1 falls under the ORF class, with uncertain function. J gave up 1 base and V 3 bases, and 10 bases lay outside the gene matches. The CDR3 runs to 19 residues. CDR3 sequence: CASSHKSGTGGESNQPQHF. CDR3 DNA sequence: TGCGCCAGCAGTCATAAATCCGGGACAGGGGGCGAGAGCAATCAGCCCCAGCATTTT.

This clone is a singleton in its sample. V and J are TRBV5-1 and TRBJ2-3, with 8 bases matching TRBD1. V lost 4 bases and J lost 4; bases outside the gene matches: 11. The CDR3 consists of 16 residues. Germline CDR1 and CDR2: SGHRS and YFSETQ. The CDR3 DNA sequence: TGCGCCAGCAGCCTCCTTTTGGACAGGGCGGCAGATACGCAGTATTTT. Amino acid sequence: CASSLLLDRAADTQYF.

The chain carries TRBV28 and TRBJ2-3; tentative D call: TRBD2 (5 bases). The CDR3 runs to 15 residues. Trimming removed 7 bases at V and 0 bases at J, with 14 bases between. CDR1 and CDR2 (germline): MDHEN, SYDVKM. DNA of the CDR3: TGTGCCAGCATCGAAGAAAGGACTAGCACAGATACGCAGTATTTT. Residues: CASIEERTSTDTQYF.

The chain is built from TRBV7-9 and TRBJ2-7, with TRBD1 identical over 8 bases. Germline trimming cut 3 bases from V and 3 bases from J; bases unmatched to any gene: 4. CDR1 and CDR2 (germline): SEHNR, FQNEAQ (reference sequence). The CDR3 contains 14 residues. The CDR3 region has the DNA TGTGCCAGCAGCTTCGGGACAGGACTCTACGAGCAGTACTTC. Translating it yields CASSFGTGLYEQYF.

This clone was recorded only once. The same CDR3 also results from other DNA sequences found in this sample. This chain connects TRBV30 to TRBJ1-4; the D is unclear. Germline V gene sequence: CDR1 GTSNPN, CDR2 SVGIG (reference sequence). The V end was cut by 0 bases, the J end by 5 bases, with 10 bases between. This CDR3 has 14 residues. CDR3 region: CAWSVPRENEKLFF. In nucleotides, the CDR3 is TGTGCCTGGAGTGTACCCAGAGAAAATGAAAAACTGTTTTTT. Full variable domain (rest looked up from reference TRBV30 and TRBJ1-4): SQTIHQWPATLVQPVGSPLSLECTVEGTSNPNLYWYRQAAGRGLQLLFYSVGIGQISSEVPQNLSASRPQDRQFILSSKKLLLSDSGFYLCAWSVPRENEKLFFGSGTQLSVL.

The V gene is TRBV28, the J gene TRBJ1-4; unclear D gene. CDR3 length equals 15 residues. Germline V gene data show CDR1 as MDHEN and CDR2 as SYDVKM. V was cut by 5 bases and J by 6 bases, with 16 bases left in between. CDR3 protein: CASSPLTWLDEKLFF. CDR3 DNA: TGTGCCAGCAGTCCTCTCACGTGGCTGGATGAAAAACTGTTTTTT.

In this sample, this clone turned up once. This sequence joins TRBV29-1 and TRBJ1-2; 9 bases fit TRBD1. Trimming took 7 bases from V and 4 from J; bases not matched to a gene: 7. The CDR3 length is 13 residues. In germline, CDR1 is SQVTM, CDR2 ANQGSEA. CDR3 in amino acids: CSALGQGSYGYTF. The CDR3 coding sequence is TGCAGCGCGTTGGGACAGGGAAGCTATGGCTACACCTTC.

The chain recombines TRBV6-5 with TRBJ2-6; D unresolved. Germline V gene lookup returns CDR1 MNHEY and CDR2 SVGAGI. The CDR3 totals 16 residues. With 0 bases removed from V and 2 bases from J, the gap between germline ends came to 8 bases. The CDR3 DNA reads as TGTGCCAGCAGTTACTCTCCGGTTGCTGGGGCCAACGTCCTGACTTTC. This codes for CASSYSPVAGANVLTF.

This sequence joins TRBV7-3 and TRBJ2-7, with 8 bases aligning to TRBD2. This CDR3 is built from 13 residues. Germline assignment: CDR1 SGHTA and CDR2 FQGTGA. V lost 5 bases to trimming and J lost 9 bases; unmatched junction nucleotides: 9. The CDR3 DNA reads TGTGCCAGCAGCCCGGGACTAGGAGGAGCGCAGTACTTC. Its protein is CASSPGLGGAQYF. The whole variable domain, remainder taken from reference TRBV7-3 and TRBJ2-7, is GAGVSQTPSNKVTEKGKYVELRCDPISGHTALYWYRQSLGQGPEFLIYFQGTGAADDSGLPNDRFFAVRPEGSVSTLKIQRTERGDSAVYLCASSPGLGGAQYFGPGTRLTVT.